These T cell receptor beta chains were read from a single sample in a study of shared T cell receptors in the human thymus. This table comes from immunoSEQ multiplex PCR, and its TCRdb copy is limited to in-frame clones, with some not included. The sample lists about 660,000 clones, 70% to 90% occurring once. Separately, the same data were catalogued under a study of human thymus T cells.

Sequenced: thymocytes. The receptors here all came from a boy less than two years old with a congenital heart defect. Both conserved end residues are part of each CDR3. A D gene is named only where the DNA matches it firmly. Clone size is not always given. Where it is, it says once, few, many or a class for expanded clones.

cdr3_nt cdr3_aa j_call v_call d_call clone_size
TGTGCCAGCAGTTTAAAAGGACTACCACTTAGCACAGATACGCAGTATTTT CASSLKGLPLSTDTQYF TRBJ2-3 TRBV27 . few
TGTGCCAGCAGTTACTCGAAGGCTAGCGGGGTCTTCGAGCAGTACTTC CASSYSKASGVFEQYF TRBJ2-7 TRBV6-6 TRBD2 .
TGTGCTAGTGGTTTGGCAAAGGCCGGGACTAGCAACTACGAGCAGTACTTC CASGLAKAGTSNYEQYF TRBJ2-7 TRBV12-5 TRBD2 once
TGCGCCAGCAGCTTAAGAACTAGCGGGACGGTGACAGATACGCAGTATTTT CASSLRTSGTVTDTQYF TRBJ2-3 TRBV5-1 TRBD2 once
TGTGCCAGCAGCTTCGGGATAACTCGGGGTGAAAAACTGTTTTTT CASSFGITRGEKLFF TRBJ1-4 TRBV5-6 . .
TGCGCCAGCAGCCAAGATGCCTGGGGGGCTGGAAACACCATATATTTT CASSQDAWGAGNTIYF TRBJ1-3 TRBV4-3 . .
TGTGCCAGTAGCCTAGCGGGAGAAATCTACGAGCAGTACTTC CASSLAGEIYEQYF TRBJ2-7 TRBV19 TRBD2 .
TGCGCCAGCAGCCAAGATGCGGGGTCTAACTATGGCTACACCTTC CASSQDAGSNYGYTF TRBJ1-2 TRBV4-1 . .
TGTGCCAGCACCACACCCAGGACAGGGAGGACCGGGGAGCTGTTTTTT CASTTPRTGRTGELFF TRBJ2-2 TRBV28 TRBD1 .
TGTGCCAGCAGTGAAAAGGAGGTAGCGCCGGCCTACAATGAGCAGTTCTTC CASSEKEVAPAYNEQFF TRBJ2-1 TRBV6-1 . .
TGTGCCAGCAGTTACGGCAGGGCCAGCTCCTACGAGCAGTACTTC CASSYGRASSYEQYF TRBJ2-7 TRBV6-5 . .
TGTGCCATCAGTGACATTAGCGGGTACCTCTACGAGCAGTACTTC CAISDISGYLYEQYF TRBJ2-7 TRBV10-3 TRBD2 .
TGTGCCAGCAGCTTGGCCGCAGACTCTTGCTCCTACAATGAGCAGTTCTTC CASSLAADSCSYNEQFF TRBJ2-1 TRBV5-4 . .
TGTGCCAGCAGTCCCTACCTTAAGGGGGCTATGTACGAGCAGTACTTC CASSPYLKGAMYEQYF TRBJ2-7 TRBV27 TRBD1 .
TGCGCCAGCTCTCTCAGACAGGGGAGGTATTCACCCCTCCACTTT CASSLRQGRYSPLHF TRBJ1-6 TRBV4-3 TRBD1 .
TGTGCCAGCAGGACTACCGGGGGTATCTACGAGCAGTACTTC CASRTTGGIYEQYF TRBJ2-7 TRBV28 . .
TGTGCCAGCAGCTGCTCTGGGGAGAATGCAGATACGCAGTATTTT CASSCSGENADTQYF TRBJ2-3 TRBV27 . .
TGTGCCACCCCCTCAGGGTTAGCTAATGAAAAACTGTTTTTT CATPSGLANEKLFF TRBJ1-4 TRBV15 . .
TGTGCCACCAGCAGAAAACGGCAGGGGGTGAAGAATCAGCCCCAGCATTTT CATSRKRQGVKNQPQHF TRBJ1-5 TRBV15 TRBD1 .
TGTGCCAGCAGTAAAACCGGGACTAGCGGGAGCTCCTACAATGAGCAGTTCTTC CASSKTGTSGSSYNEQFF TRBJ2-1 TRBV6-4 TRBD2 .
TGTGCCAGCAGCGCCCGACAGGGAAACAATGAGCAGTTCTTC CASSARQGNNEQFF TRBJ2-1 TRBV9 TRBD1 .
TGTGCCAGCAAACGGACAGATAATCAGCCCCAGCATTTT CASKRTDNQPQHF TRBJ1-5 TRBV6-1 . .
TGTGCCTGGAGTTGGGGGGGCGGGGCCACCCACAATGAGCAGTTCTTC CAWSWGGGATHNEQFF TRBJ2-1 TRBV30 . .
TGTGCCAGCAGTCTAACGGGACAGGGTAGCAATCAGCCCCAGCATTTT CASSLTGQGSNQPQHF TRBJ1-5 TRBV27 TRBD1 .
TGTGCCAGCAGCAAAGGGGAGGGGGGGACCGGCTACACCTTC CASSKGEGGTGYTF TRBJ1-2 TRBV21-1 . .
TGTGCCAGCAGCCCGAGGACAAGACTGACCGGGGGCTACACCTTC CASSPRTRLTGGYTF TRBJ1-2 TRBV13 . once
TGTGCCAGCAGTCGCAGTTCATCAGGACTCACCTACGAGCAGTACTTC CASSRSSSGLTYEQYF TRBJ2-7 TRBV27 . .
TGTGCCAGCAGCATACCCGGACAGGGGTCGAACAATGAGCAGTTCTTC CASSIPGQGSNNEQFF TRBJ2-1 TRBV5-4 TRBD1 .
TGTGCCAGCAGTGTATCGGACCAGGGGGCGCCTGGGGCCAACGTCCTGACTTTC CASSVSDQGAPGANVLTF TRBJ2-6 TRBV2 TRBD1 .
TGTGCCAGCTCACTAGACAGGACGTATAGCAATCAGCCCCAGCATTTT CASSLDRTYSNQPQHF TRBJ1-5 TRBV18 . .
TGCAGCGGTTGGTGCCAGAACGAGCAGTACTTC CSGWCQNEQYF TRBJ2-7 TRBV29-1 . once
TGTGCCATCAGTGAGTCAGGGGAGGCTGGCGAAAAACTGTTTTTT CAISESGEAGEKLFF TRBJ1-4 TRBV10-3 . .
TGTGCCAGCAGCTTACCCCTAGCGGGAGGGACGGATGAGCAGTTCTTC CASSLPLAGGTDEQFF TRBJ2-1 TRBV7-8 TRBD2 .
TGTGCCAGCAGTTTAGGGGATTCGGGGGTAAGGACCAAAAACATTCAGTACTTC CASSLGDSGVRTKNIQYF TRBJ2-4 TRBV28 . .
TGTGCCAGTAGTATTAAGTCAGCCGGGGAGCTGTTTTTT CASSIKSAGELFF TRBJ2-2 TRBV19 . .
TGCAGCGTCTGTGACAGGGTAGGGGTATATGGCTACACCTTC CSVCDRVGVYGYTF TRBJ1-2 TRBV29-1 TRBD1 .
TGCGCCAGCAGCCAAGAATCGGGGGACTACGAGCAGTACTTC CASSQESGDYEQYF TRBJ2-7 TRBV4-3 . .
TGTGCCTGGAGGGGCCACCGGGGTGGTACTGAAGCTTTCTTT CAWRGHRGGTEAFF TRBJ1-1 TRBV30 . .
TGTGCCAGCAGCTTGACAACTTGGGACTACCAAGAGACCCAGTACTTC CASSLTTWDYQETQYF TRBJ2-5 TRBV7-9 . .
TGTGCCAGCAGCCCGTGGGACAGGGGATCTGCAACTAATGAAAAACTGTTTTTT CASSPWDRGSATNEKLFF TRBJ1-4 TRBV7-3 TRBD1 .
TGTGCCAGCAGGAGGGGACTAGCGGGGATCAATGAGCAGTTCTTC CASRRGLAGINEQFF TRBJ2-1 TRBV28 TRBD2 .